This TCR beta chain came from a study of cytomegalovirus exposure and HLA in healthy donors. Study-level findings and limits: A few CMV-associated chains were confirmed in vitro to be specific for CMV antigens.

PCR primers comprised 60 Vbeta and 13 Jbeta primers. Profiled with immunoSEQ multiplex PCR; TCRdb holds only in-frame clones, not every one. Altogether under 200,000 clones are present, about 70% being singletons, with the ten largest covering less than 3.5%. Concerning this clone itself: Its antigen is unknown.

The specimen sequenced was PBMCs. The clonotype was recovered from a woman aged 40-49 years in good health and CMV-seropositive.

The CDR3 nucleotides read TGCGCCAGCAGCCAAGAGGGTCATCCTAGCGGGACCAGCACAGATACGCAGTATTTT. It translates to CASSQEGHPSGTSTDTQYF. This sequence joins TRBV4-3 and TRBJ2-3; 9 bases are a match to TRBD2. CDR1 is LGHNA, CDR2 YSLEER, per germline. The CDR3 is 19 residues long. V lost 0 bases, J lost 0 bases, and 10 bases stayed unmatched.